Presented here are 25 T cell receptor beta chains from one specimen sequenced in a study of cytomegalovirus exposure and HLA in healthy donors. 60 Vbeta and 13 Jbeta primers were used in PCR. Assay used: immunoSEQ multiplex PCR; TCRdb lists only in-frame clones, some missing. Of around 160,000 clones listed, roughly 80% are singletons. The sample was PBMCs. Receptors were obtained from a human donor in good health.

The chain recombines TRBV2 with TRBJ2-3; 8 bases are a match to TRBD2. Per the germline V gene, CDR1 is SNHLY and CDR2 is FYNNEI. CDR3 length: 15 residues. With V trimmed by 5 bases and J by 8 bases, 12 bases remained unmatched. This chain's CDR3 is CASSSPAGAEGTQYF. CDR3 coding DNA: TGTGCCAGCAGTTCCCCAGCGGGGGCCGAAGGTACGCAGTATTTT.

The sample holds a few counts of this clone. The J gene is TRBJ2-3, the V gene TRBV11-3; TRBD2 agrees at 7 bases. Germline V gives CDR1 SGHNT, CDR2 YENEEA. The CDR3 runs 14 residues. Unmatched junction bases numbered 9, after V lost 7 bases and J lost 5 bases. CDR3 DNA: TGTGCCAGCACAGGCCGGGGGGATCTAGATACGCAGTATTTT. It translates to CASTGRGDLDTQYF.

This clone was detected a few times. The rearrangement joins TRBV15 to TRBJ1-5, with TRBD1 as a possible D gene (6 bases). This CDR3 spans 17 amino acids. Germline CDR1 LNHNV, CDR2 YYDKDF (reference sequence). The V gene lost 9 bases and the J gene lost 3 bases, with 24 bases spanning the gap. CDR3 in amino acids: CATPPIYRDGNNQPQHF. The CDR3 bases are TGTGCCACGCCACCAATATACAGGGATGGTAACAATCAGCCCCAGCATTTT.

In its sample, this clone was seen once. The J gene is TRBJ2-7, the V gene TRBV5-6; 8 bases map to TRBD1. Trimming at V came to 4 bases and at J to 4 bases, leaving 16 bases not matched to a gene. Germline assignment: CDR1 SGHDT and CDR2 YYEEEE. The CDR3 length is 17 residues. This CDR3 reads CASSPRAGGRVLYEQYF. In DNA, the CDR3 is TGTGCCAGCAGCCCGAGGGCAGGGGGCCGGGTATTATACGAGCAGTACTTC.

V gene TRBV4-3 combines with J gene TRBJ2-7, with 9 nucleotides matching TRBD1. The CDR3 is made up of 15 amino acids. Per the germline V gene, CDR1 is LGHNA and CDR2 is YSLEER. J was trimmed by 4 bases and V by 2 bases; bases with no gene match: 6. The CDR3 here is CASSQLHRGQYEQYF. CDR3 in DNA: TGCGCCAGCAGCCAACTTCACAGGGGGCAATACGAGCAGTACTTC.

The V and J genes are TRBV15 and TRBJ2-5, with D perhaps matching TRBD2 (5 bases). The J call is doubtful: the DNA matches TRBJ2-7 better. The CDR3 totals 14 residues. Germline values: CDR1 LNHNV, CDR2 YYDKDF (reference sequence). CDR3 loop: CATSRDRGSHEQYF. DNA for the CDR3: TGTGCCACCAGCAGAGACCGGGGTTCCCACGAGCAGTACTTC.

V gene TRBV27 combines with J gene TRBJ1-1, with TRBD1 matching over 9 bases. The CDR3 length is 14 residues. CDR1 MNHEY and CDR2 SMNVEV come from the germline V gene (reference sequence). The V segment lost 3 bases and the J segment 7 bases; nucleotides outside the gene matches: 6. The CDR3 protein is CASSFTGGRYEAFF. CDR3 DNA sequence: TGTGCCAGCAGTTTCACAGGGGGCAGATATGAAGCTTTCTTT.

The J gene is TRBJ1-6, the V gene TRBV5-1; D may be TRBD1 (6 bases). Trimming removed 3 bases at V and 9 bases at J, with 16 bases between. The germline V gene has CDR1 SGHRS and CDR2 YFSETQ. The CDR3 length is 15 residues. CDR3 bases: TGCGCCAGCAGCTCGATGACAGGCCTCGCTTCACCCCTCCACTTT. Its translation: CASSSMTGLASPLHF.

This chain connects TRBV5-8 to TRBJ1-2; D might be TRBD1 (6 bases). V was clipped by 4 bases and J by 6 bases, with 16 bases between them. The CDR3 length is 14 residues. Germline lookup yields CDR1 SGHTS and CDR2 YDEGEE. CDR3 nucleotides: TGTGCCAGCAGCGTAATTACAGGGTTAGATGGCTACACCTTC. This codes for CASSVITGLDGYTF.

This chain connects TRBV7-2 to TRBJ2-2, with 8 positions matching TRBD2. Germline values: CDR1 SGHTA, CDR2 FQGNSA. The CDR3 runs 17 residues. Unmatched junction bases numbered 7, after V lost 0 bases and J lost 4 bases. CDR3: CASSLAGGGGSTGELFF. CDR3 DNA sequence: TGTGCCAGCAGCTTAGCGGGCGGCGGGGGGAGCACCGGGGAGCTGTTTTTT.

The gene calls are TRBV18 and TRBJ1-3; D is uncertain. The CDR3 is made up of 15 amino acids. The germline V gene has CDR1 KGHSH and CDR2 LQKENI. V was pared by 2 bases and J by 1 base, with 9 bases between. The CDR3 loop reads CASSPFDMSGNTIYF. CDR3 sequence (DNA): TGTGCCAGCTCACCATTCGACATGTCTGGAAACACCATATATTTT.

The chain joins TRBV5-1 to TRBJ2-7; no clear D. Trimming pared 6 bases from V and 3 bases from J, leaving 7 bases between. Looked up from germline, CDR1 is SGHRS and CDR2 is YFSETQ. The CDR3 covers 11 residues. The DNA of the CDR3 is TGCGCCAGCACGTCAGACTACGAGCAGTACTTC. As protein: CASTSDYEQYF. Full variable domain (missing parts from reference TRBV5-1 and TRBJ2-7): KAGVTQTPRYLIKTRGQQVTLSCSPISGHRSVSWYQQTPGQGLQFLFEYFSETQRNKGNFPGRFSGRQFSNSRSEMNVSTLELGDSALYLCASTSDYEQYFGPGTRLTVT.

The sample holds one count of this clone. CDR3 region: CASSFTGGGVTKNIQYF. The CDR3 DNA reads TGTGCCAGCAGCTTTACTGGCGGGGGGGTGACCAAAAACATTCAGTACTTC. The rearrangement links TRBV7-2 to TRBJ2-4; 9 bases fit TRBD2. With V trimmed by 3 bases and J by 2 bases, 8 bases remained unmatched. This CDR3 spans 17 amino acids. Germline V lookup: CDR1 SGHTA, CDR2 FQGNSA.

This sequence joins TRBV9 and TRBJ2-2; tentatively, D is TRBD2 (5 bases). CDR3 length equals 13 residues. V was pared by 6 bases and J by 1 base, with 7 bases between. Looked up from germline, CDR1 is SGDLS and CDR2 is YYNGEE. The CDR3 DNA sequence: TGTGCCAGCACGGGGATGAACACCGGGGAGCTGTTTTTT. Encoded protein: CASTGMNTGELFF.

This clone was found a few times. The J gene is TRBJ2-3, the V gene TRBV2; TRBD1 matches 10 bases. Germline CDR1 SNHLY, CDR2 FYNNEI. The junction had 3 bases not matched to a gene; V was cut back by 4 bases and J by 2 bases. The CDR3 runs 15 residues. This CDR3 is CASSVDRGPTDTQYF. The CDR3 DNA is TGTGCCAGCAGTGTTGACAGGGGGCCCACAGATACGCAGTATTTT.

The chain joins TRBV25-1 to TRBJ1-1; a weak D match, TRBD1 (5 bases). The CDR3 spans 12 residues. V shed 6 bases and J shed 4 bases, with 9 bases lying between them. Looked up from germline, CDR1 is MGHDK and CDR2 is SYGVNS. In DNA form, the CDR3 reads TGTGCCAGCAGCAGGGATCTCACTGAAGCTTTCTTT. Its translation is CASSRDLTEAFF.

The chain links TRBV6-5 to TRBJ2-5, with TRBD2 identical over 8 bases. The CDR3 contains 16 residues. Per the germline V gene, CDR1 is MNHEY and CDR2 is SVGAGI. The V gene end was trimmed by 2 bases and the J gene end by 6 bases; junction bases not matched to a gene: 11. The chain's CDR3 is CASSYQMSTSVKTQYF. The CDR3 coding sequence is TGTGCCAGCAGTTACCAGATGTCGACTAGCGTAAAGACCCAGTACTTC.

This chain uses TRBV7-9 with TRBJ1-1; weak D call: TRBD1 (6 bases). The CDR3 consists of 12 residues. Per the germline V gene, CDR1 is SEHNR and CDR2 is FQNEAQ (reference sequence). The germline V and J ends were trimmed by 8 bases and 4 bases, with 11 bases remaining between them. CDR3 sequence: CASAGGATEAFF. For the CDR3, the DNA is TGTGCCAGCGCGGGGGGGGCCACTGAAGCTTTCTTT. Based on the CDR3 plus reference TRBV7-9 and TRBJ1-1, the full variable domain is DTGVSQNPRHKITKRGQNVTFRCDPISEHNRLYWYRQTLGQGPEFLTYFQNEAQLEKSRLLSDRFSAERPKGSFSTLEIQRTEQGDSAMYLCASAGGATEAFFGQGTRLTVV.

The chain carries TRBV19 and TRBJ1-1; 7 bases line up with TRBD1. The CDR3 is 14 residues long. The germline V gene has CDR1 LNHDA and CDR2 SQIVND (reference sequence). The junction had 9 bases not matched to a gene; V was cut back by 10 bases and J by 1 base. The CDR3 here is CATLPWDRNTEAFF. The CDR3, as DNA: TGTGCCACCCTACCCTGGGACAGGAACACTGAAGCTTTCTTT.

This chain links TRBV10-1 with TRBJ2-3; tentative D call: TRBD1 (6 bases). V lost 6 bases and J 5 bases, leaving 21 bases between the germline ends. CDR1 is WNHNN and CDR2 is SYGVQD in the germline V gene (reference sequence). The CDR3 sequence is 16 residues long. The CDR3: CASSGFWWGPLDTQYF. For the CDR3, the DNA is TGCGCCAGCAGCGGCTTCTGGTGGGGGCCTTTAGATACGCAGTATTTT.

The rearrangement uses TRBV5-4 and TRBJ2-3, with D perhaps matching TRBD2 (5 bases). The germline V gene encodes CDR1 SGHNT and CDR2 YYREEE (reference sequence). This CDR3 comprises 14 residues. The V end lost 8 bases, the J end lost 3 bases, and 16 bases lay between the germline ends. The CDR3 here is CASSGEKRTDTQYF. The CDR3 coding sequence is TGTGCCAGTTCCGGGGAGAAGCGGACAGATACGCAGTATTTT.

For this clone: Relative to the germline gene, one junction end is altered; a read error may explain this. The V call is TRBV5-1, the J call TRBJ1-2, with 8 bases fitting TRBD1. Germline CDR1 SGHRS, CDR2 YFSETQ. The CDR3 has 13 residues. The CDR3 protein is CASSSNGQGGCTF. As DNA, the CDR3 is TGCGCCAGCAGCTCGAACGGACAGGGTGGCTGCACCTTC. Variable domain in full (rest from reference TRBV5-1 and TRBJ1-2): KAGVTQTPRYLIKTRGQQVTLSCSPISGHRSVSWYQQTPGQGLQFLFEYFSETQRNKGNFPGRFSGRQFSNSRSEMNVSTLELGDSALYLCASSSNGQGGCTFGSGTRLTVV.

The chain uses TRBV7-2 and TRBJ2-5; 8 bases line up with TRBD2. The CDR3 spans 14 residues. The V gene's germline CDR1 is SGHTA and CDR2 FQGNSA. V lost 4 bases, J lost 4 bases, and 5 bases stayed unmatched. This chain's CDR3 is CASSSGTRLETQYF. The CDR3 coding sequence is TGTGCCAGCAGCTCTGGGACTAGGTTAGAGACCCAGTACTTC.

V usage is TRBV27 and J usage is TRBJ1-1; D remains ambiguous. Trimming pared 0 bases from V and 5 bases from J, leaving 4 bases between. The CDR3 spans 12 residues. The V gene's germline CDR1 is MNHEY and CDR2 SMNVEV (reference sequence). In DNA, the CDR3 is TGTGCCAGCAGTTTATCCGGTACTGAAGCTTTCTTT. Translation gives CASSLSGTEAFF.

V and J are TRBV9 and TRBJ2-1; TRBD2 agrees at 7 bases. The CDR3 is 17 residues long. After removal of 0 bases from V and 0 bases from J, the junction contained 6 bases not matched to a gene. Germline CDR1 reads SGDLS; CDR2 reads YYNGEE. CDR3 sequence reads: CASSVGAGVSSYNEQFF. Here the CDR3 DNA reads TGTGCCAGCAGCGTAGGGGCGGGGGTTAGCTCCTACAATGAGCAGTTCTTC. Looking up the rest from reference TRBV9 and TRBJ2-1 gives the full variable domain: DSGVTQTPKHLITATGQRVTLRCSPRSGDLSVYWYQQSLDQGLQFLIQYYNGEERAKGNILERFSAQQFPDLHSELNLSSLELGDSALYFCASSVGAGVSSYNEQFFGPGTRLTVL.